The 23 T cell receptor beta chains given below trace back to one sample, sequenced in a study of cytomegalovirus exposure and HLA in healthy donors. Repertoires were generated with immunoSEQ multiplex PCR, while TCRdb's copy carries only in-frame clones and drops some. The table records approximately 170,000 clones, 84% of them present only once. What was sequenced was PBMCs. These receptors came from a man aged 25 to 40 in good health and CMV-seropositive.

This chain uses TRBV27 with TRBJ2-5; the match to TRBD2 covers 9 bases. This CDR3 comprises 17 residues. Germline loops: CDR1 MNHEY, CDR2 SMNVEV (reference sequence). Trimming took 3 bases from V and 0 from J; bases not matched to a gene: 8. CDR3 in amino acids: CASSFRRLAVHQETQYF. In nucleotides, the CDR3 is TGTGCCAGCAGTTTCAGGAGACTAGCGGTTCACCAAGAGACCCAGTACTTC.

Here the CDR3 reads CASSSSYKGTLEWNYNQPQHF. The CDR3 nucleotides read TGCGCCAGCAGCTCCTCTTACAAGGGGACATTAGAATGGAACTACAATCAGCCCCAGCATTTT. The V gene is TRBV5-1, the J gene TRBJ1-5, with D perhaps matching TRBD1 (6 bases). There are 21 residues in the CDR3. V lost 3 bases, J lost 3 bases, and 31 bases lay in between. In germline, CDR1 is SGHRS, CDR2 YFSETQ.

This clone was recorded a few times. CDR3 nucleotides: TGTGCCAGCAGTTGGGAGCGGGAGGCCTCCTACGAGCAGTACTTC. It translates to CASSWEREASYEQYF. The chain uses TRBV28 and TRBJ2-7; 9 bases fit TRBD2. CDR1 and CDR2 from the germline V gene are MDHEN and SYDVKM. Trimming removed 4 bases from V and 0 bases from J; junction bases left unmatched: 4. CDR3 length: 15 amino acids.

The chain joins TRBV19 to TRBJ1-5; no definite D call. From germline, CDR1 is LNHDA and CDR2 SQIVND (reference sequence). V was clipped by 3 bases and J by 9 bases, with 12 bases between them. The CDR3 extends over 13 amino acids. This chain's CDR3 is CASSIASARPQHF. The CDR3 coding sequence is TGTGCCAGTAGTATCGCCAGTGCTAGGCCCCAGCATTTT. The full variable domain, completed using reference TRBV19 and TRBJ1-5, is DGGITQSPKYLFRKEGQNVTLSCEQNLNHDAMYWYRQDPGQGLRLIYYSQIVNDFQKGDIAEGYSVSREKKESFPLTVTSAQKNPTAFYLCASSIASARPQHFGDGTRLSIL.

V is TRBV6-4 and J is TRBJ2-1; D is perhaps TRBD2 (6 bases). Per the germline V gene, CDR1 is MRHNA and CDR2 is SNTAGT. The CDR3 extends over 16 amino acids. The V and J ends lost 1 base and 0 bases respectively, with 10 bases between them. The CDR3 is CASSDYSGSSYNEQFF. CDR3 DNA: TGTGCCAGCAGTGACTATAGCGGATCCTCCTACAATGAGCAGTTCTTC.

This clone showed up just once. The chain joins TRBV29-1 to TRBJ1-2; 8 bases map to TRBD1. J was trimmed by 2 bases and V by 2 bases; bases with no gene match: 4. Germline V gives CDR1 SQVTM, CDR2 ANQGSEA. The CDR3 spans 14 residues. DNA of the CDR3: TGCAGCGTTGAATCCAGGGGGCTGAACTATGGCTACACCTTC. Translating gives CSVESRGLNYGYTF.

At least ten counts were recorded for this clone. The chain recombines TRBV5-5 with TRBJ2-7; 9 positions match TRBD1. This CDR3 comprises 14 residues. Germline values: CDR1 SGHKS, CDR2 YYEKEE (reference sequence). Trimming cost V 4 bases and J 5 bases; bases outside gene matches: 7. The CDR3 here is CASSRGTGTDEQYF. Written as DNA, the CDR3 is TGTGCCAGCAGCAGGGGGACAGGGACGGACGAGCAGTACTTC.

V and J are TRBV28 and TRBJ1-5; 7 bases match TRBD1. The germline gives CDR1 MDHEN, CDR2 SYDVKM. J gave up 5 bases and V 6 bases, and 10 bases lay outside the gene matches. The CDR3 runs to 15 residues. The CDR3 sequence is CASSPLDRVYQPQHF. The CDR3 DNA reads TGTGCCAGCAGCCCCCTCGACAGGGTGTATCAGCCCCAGCATTTT.

This clone was detected a few times. The rearrangement uses TRBV4-3 and TRBJ1-2; no clear D gene. V shed 0 bases and J shed 8 bases, with 13 bases lying between them. The germline V gene has CDR1 LGHNA and CDR2 YSLEER. CDR3 size: 14 residues. The CDR3 sequence: CASSQDSGSRGYTF. CDR3 sequence (DNA): TGCGCCAGCAGCCAAGATTCGGGGTCTAGGGGCTACACCTTC.

The chain combines TRBV7-9 with TRBJ2-2; D remains unclear. Trimming took off 5 bases at V and 6 bases at J, with 7 bases between the two ends. The CDR3 loop spans 12 amino acids. CDR1 is SEHNR, CDR2 FQNEAQ, per germline (reference sequence). In nucleotides, the CDR3 is TGTGCCAGCAGCCCTAGACCCGGGGAGCTGTTTTTT. Protein sequence: CASSPRPGELFF.

V gene TRBV10-3 combines with J gene TRBJ1-3; TRBD1 matches 7 bases. Germline trimming cut 3 bases from V and 4 bases from J; bases unmatched to any gene: 6. In germline, CDR1 is ENHRY, CDR2 SYGVKD. The CDR3 loop spans 15 amino acids. CDR3 sequence reads: CAISDRQGSGNTIYF. The CDR3 nucleotides are TGTGCCATCAGTGATCGACAGGGATCGGGAAACACCATATATTTT.

The DNA for the CDR3 is TGTGCCAGTACCCCGGACACAGGCGAACCCCAGCATTTT. Translated, it gives CASTPDTGEPQHF. The chain employs TRBV19 and TRBJ1-5, with D tentatively TRBD1 (5 bases). CDR3 length equals 13 residues. The V end lost 7 bases, the J end lost 10 bases, and 17 bases lay between the germline ends. Germline values: CDR1 LNHDA, CDR2 SQIVND (reference sequence).

CDR3 DNA: TGTGCCAGCAGCCTAGGGTTCGGGAGTAATAACGAGCAGTACTTC. Translating it yields CASSLGFGSNNEQYF. V is TRBV11-3 and J is TRBJ2-7, with D possibly TRBD2 on 6 matching bases. Trimming stripped 5 bases from V and 5 bases from J, with 19 bases between. Germline CDR1 and CDR2: SGHNT and YENEEA. This CDR3 region has 15 residues.

The rearrangement uses TRBV28 and TRBJ1-3, with TRBD1 matching over 7 bases. The germline gives CDR1 MDHEN, CDR2 SYDVKM. The CDR3 has 16 residues. Germline trimming cut 7 bases from V and 5 bases from J; bases unmatched to any gene: 14. The CDR3 sequence: CASTQGSGQTRNTIYF. The CDR3 DNA reads TGTGCCAGCACCCAAGGTTCGGGACAGACTAGAAACACCATATATTTT.

The chain couples TRBV6-1 to TRBJ2-7; TRBD1 agrees at 7 bases. V dropped 7 bases and J dropped 4; count of bases not matched to a gene: 13. Germline loops: CDR1 MNHNS, CDR2 SASEGT. CDR3 length: 15 residues. The CDR3 loop reads CASNPLLGTAYEQYF. In DNA form, the CDR3 reads TGTGCCAGCAACCCACTACTCGGGACAGCTTACGAGCAGTACTTC.

The chain combines TRBV7-8 with TRBJ2-1; 9 bases are a match to TRBD1. The germline V gene has CDR1 SGHVS and CDR2 FQNEAQ. J lost 7 bases, V lost 2 bases, and 9 bases had no gene match. The CDR3 spans 16 residues. This CDR3 reads CASSLTTGQGWNEQFF. The DNA for the CDR3 is TGTGCCAGCAGCTTAACCACGGGACAGGGTTGGAATGAGCAGTTCTTC.

The rearrangement joins TRBV5-6 to TRBJ2-2, with 13 bases identical to TRBD2. The CDR3 extends over 19 amino acids. Trimming at V came to 1 base and at J to 10 bases, leaving 16 bases not matched to a gene. In germline, CDR1 is SGHDT, CDR2 YYEEEE. CDR3 loop: CASSLSVLAGGPGSSELFF. The CDR3 nucleotides are TGTGCCAGCAGCTTGAGCGTACTAGCGGGAGGGCCGGGGAGTTCGGAGCTGTTTTTT.

J is TRBJ2-7 and V is TRBV6-6; the match to TRBD1 covers 7 bases. Per germline, CDR1 MNHNY and CDR2 SVGAGI (reference sequence). Losses at the gene ends were 5 bases for V and 4 bases for J; bases not matched to a gene: 5. This CDR3 region has 13 residues. CDR3 DNA: TGTGCCAGCAGTGTAGGGACAGCGTACGAGCAGTACTTC. It specifies CASSVGTAYEQYF.

This chain uses TRBV7-8 with TRBJ2-7; 12 nucleotides align to TRBD2. Per the germline V gene, CDR1 is SGHVS and CDR2 is FQNEAQ. The CDR3 extends over 16 amino acids. J gave up 3 bases and V 8 bases, and 11 bases lay outside the gene matches. The CDR3 bases are TGTGCCAGCGCGGGGACTAGCGGGTCTTGGGGCTACGAGCAGTACTTC. Encoded protein: CASAGTSGSWGYEQYF.

The chain joins TRBV7-9 to TRBJ2-7; D uncertain. The V gene lost 3 bases and the J gene lost 1 base, with 7 bases spanning the gap. The CDR3 extends over 13 amino acids. CDR1 and CDR2 from the germline V gene are SEHNR and FQNEAQ (reference sequence). The CDR3, as DNA: TGTGCCAGCAGCTTTGTCAGTTCCTACGAGCAGTACTTC. Amino acid sequence: CASSFVSSYEQYF.

This clone was seen a handful of times. The V and J genes are TRBV5-1 and TRBJ1-6; D might be TRBD1 (5 bases). Germline CDR1 is SGHRS and CDR2 is YFSETQ. The germline V and J ends were trimmed by 0 bases and 7 bases, with 11 bases remaining between them. The CDR3 is made up of 15 amino acids. Here the CDR3 reads CASSLEGGHNSPLHF. In DNA form, the CDR3 reads TGCGCCAGCAGCTTGGAGGGAGGACACAATTCACCCCTCCACTTT.

This clone has only a few counts. This rearrangement joins TRBV4-3 to TRBJ1-2, with 10 positions matching TRBD1. V lost 1 base to trimming and J lost 7 bases; unmatched junction nucleotides: 6. Germline CDR1 reads LGHNA; CDR2 reads YSLEER. The CDR3 has 15 residues. The CDR3, as DNA: TGCGCCAGCAGCCAAGGGGACAGGGGAGAGGGTGGCTACACCTTC. As protein: CASSQGDRGEGGYTF.

This clone was found once. This chain joins TRBV19 and TRBJ1-5; D may be TRBD1 (6 bases). Deletions cut 9 bases from V and 5 bases from J, with 17 bases between. The CDR3 consists of 14 residues. Germline V lookup: CDR1 LNHDA, CDR2 SQIVND (reference sequence). The CDR3 coding sequence is TGTGCCAGCGAGCCGGGACACCGCTATCAGCCCCAGCATTTT. This gives the protein CASEPGHRYQPQHF.